This T cell receptor beta chain emerged from a study of T cell responses to AZD1222 COVID-19 vaccine. This CDR3 has 15 amino acids. Trimming shortened V by 5 bases and J by 1 base, and 14 bases separated the two germline ends. Germline V gene sequence: CDR1 LGHDT, CDR2 YNNKEL (reference sequence). The study, taken as a whole, reports: It should be noted that donors were predominantly white British and more often female, and clonal diversity was possibly underestimated.

Profiling relied on immunoSEQ multiplex PCR, and the TCRdb table lists in-frame clones only, not all of them. The sample lists roughly 120,000 clones, less than 95% occurring once. This clone was recorded once. As yet, its antigen is unknown. This chain connects TRBV3-1 (or the pseudogene TRBV3-2) to TRBJ1-2; D might be TRBD1 (5 bases). The TCR originated in an adult who received the AZD1222 COVID-19 vaccine. Sequencing used peripheral blood, obtained 28 days after the second AZD1222 dose. The CDR3 reads CASSAHGQHNYGYTF. The CDR3 bases are TGTGCCAGCAGCGCGCACGGACAACATAACTATGGCTACACCTTC.